Below, 15 T cell receptor beta chains from the same sample are listed, as sequenced in a study of T cells in Graves' hyperthyroidism and ophthalmopathy. Template material for amplifying TCR beta CDR3 regions consisted of RNA transcripts. First-round RT-PCR with HTBI primers amplified the TCR CDR3 region. TCRdb recomputed calls from the multiplex PCR reads with MiXCR, one row per CDR3 protein. The sample holds 250,000 to 400,000 distinct CDR3 sequences, roughly 13% seen once. Specimen: blood. These receptors were taken from a woman between 35 and 50 years old with Graves' ophthalmopathy.

This clonotype was detected many times. The chain employs TRBV12-3 or TRBV12-4 and TRBJ2-1, with unresolved D. This CDR3 is 13 amino acids long. Trimming left V 7 bases short and J 8 bases short, with 15 bases between. The CDR3 region is CASTSPTGHEQFF. The CDR3 DNA is TGTGCCAGCACTTCGCCCACGGGCCATGAGCAGTTCTTC.

The chain uses TRBV4-1 and TRBJ2-7; possibly TRBD1 for D (6 bases). Germline CDR1 reads MGHRA; CDR2 reads YSYEKL. Deletions cut 0 bases from V and 2 bases from J, with 14 bases between. The CDR3 runs 16 residues. The CDR3 protein is CASSQDWAGVAYEQYF. In DNA, the CDR3 is TGCGCCAGCAGCCAAGATTGGGCAGGGGTGGCCTACGAGCAGTACTTC.

The gene calls are TRBV7-2 and TRBJ2-3; D not resolved. The CDR3 length is 14 residues. The germline V gene has CDR1 SGHTA and CDR2 FQGNSA. V dropped 1 base and J dropped 10 bases, with 15 bases sitting between them. The CDR3 here is CASSLVGPSEAQYF. CDR3 bases: TGTGCCAGCAGCTTAGTCGGCCCTTCAGAGGCGCAGTATTTT.

This clonotype was seen only a few times. This chain connects TRBV2 to TRBJ1-5; no definite D call. The CDR3 contains 16 residues. The germline V and J ends were trimmed by 5 bases and 4 bases, with 18 bases remaining between them. Germline V CDR1 and CDR2: SNHLY, FYNNEI. CDR3 sequence reads: CASSLQPGPPNQPQHF. Written as DNA, the CDR3 is TGTGCCAGCAGTCTTCAACCGGGTCCTCCGAATCAGCCCCAGCATTTT.

This clonotype was picked up many times. The V gene is TRBV10-2, the J gene TRBJ1-2; D may be TRBD1 (6 bases). The CDR3 is made up of 15 amino acids. Germline V gene sequence: CDR1 WSHSY, CDR2 SAAADI. V lost 5 bases to trimming and J lost 1 base, with 14 bases between them. The DNA of the CDR3 is TGCGCCAGCAGTAAAGAGACAGGAAGTAACTATGGCTACACCTTC. Protein: CASSKETGSNYGYTF.

This clonotype was counted at least ten times. The CDR3 nucleotides are TGTGCCAGCGCGCGCAGGGGGTATTTAAACACCATATATTTT. It translates to CASARRGYLNTIYF. V is TRBV28 and J is TRBJ1-3; TRBD1 matches 7 bases. The CDR3 is 14 amino acids. V lost 8 bases, J lost 6 bases, and 10 bases stayed unmatched. The germline gives CDR1 MDHEN, CDR2 SYDVKM. Supplemented by reference TRBV28 and TRBJ1-3, the full variable domain reads DVKVTQSSRYLVKRTGEKVFLECVQDMDHENMFWYRQDPGLGLRLIYFSYDVKMKEKGDIPEGYSVSREKKERFSLILESASTNQTSMYLCASARRGYLNTIYFGEGSWLTVV.

This clonotype came up many times. The rearrangement joins TRBV20-1 to TRBJ2-7; perhaps TRBD2 as D (6 bases). Trimming removed 1 base from V and 0 bases from J, with 10 bases in between. This CDR3 has 14 amino acids. Germline V gene data show CDR1 as DFQATT and CDR2 as SNEGSKA (reference sequence). The CDR3 DNA reads as TGCAGTGCTAGAGGCGGGGCAGTCTCCTACGAGCAGTACTTC. It translates to CSARGGAVSYEQYF.

This clonotype has a count of ten or more. V usage is TRBV2 and J usage is TRBJ2-5; TRBD2 agrees at 11 bases. Germline assignment: CDR1 SNHLY and CDR2 FYNNEI. The CDR3 runs 15 residues. With 3 bases clipped from V and 2 bases from J, the junction kept 2 bases outside the gene matches. This CDR3 reads CASSDRLAGQETQYF. As DNA, the CDR3 is TGTGCCAGCAGTGACCGACTAGCGGGGCAAGAGACCCAGTACTTC. The complete variable domain, with remaining parts taken from reference TRBV2 and TRBJ2-5, reads EPEVTQTPSHQVTQMGQEVILRCVPISNHLYFYWYRQILGQKVEFLVSFYNNEISEKSEIFDDQFSVERPDGSNFTLKIRSTKLEDSAMYFCASSDRLAGQETQYFGPGTRLLVL.

This clonotype has ten or more counts. J is TRBJ1-2 and V is TRBV7-2; D is uncertain. This CDR3 region has 13 residues. CDR1 and CDR2 (germline): SGHTA, FQGNSA. V lost 1 base and J lost 7, with 10 bases in between. The CDR3: CASSLVSRGGYTF. CDR3 DNA sequence: TGTGCCAGCAGCTTAGTGTCACGGGGTGGCTACACCTTC. Complete variable domain (other parts from reference TRBV7-2 and TRBJ1-2): GAGVSQSPSNKVTEKGKDVELRCDPISGHTALYWYRQSLGQGLEFLIYFQGNSAPDKSGLPSDRFSAERTGGSVSTLTIQRTQQEDSAVYLCASSLVSRGGYTFGSGTRLTVV.

Points on this clonotype: Possible read error: a much larger clone is one base away. The chain is built from TRBV19 and TRBJ2-1, with TRBD2 as a possible D gene (6 bases). V was trimmed by 3 bases and J by 9 bases, leaving 18 bases between them. CDR1 LNHDA and CDR2 SQIVND come from the germline V gene (reference sequence). The CDR3 consists of 15 residues. The CDR3 nucleotides read TGTGCCAGTAGTATCGGAGGGAGCCCTTGGAGTGAGCAGTTCTTC. Translating it yields CASSIGGSPWSEQFF.

Concerning this clonotype itself: A much larger clone sits a single nucleotide away, making a read error possible. V is TRBV28 and J is TRBJ1-2, with D unresolved. The CDR3 sequence is 13 residues long. Trimming shortened V by 3 bases and J by 8 bases, and 13 bases separated the two germline ends. Germline V gives CDR1 MDHEN, CDR2 SYDVKM. The DNA for the CDR3 is TGTGCCAGCAGTTTCCCTGCCCCCGGGGGCTACACCTTC. It codes for CASSFPAPGGYTF.

This clonotype showed up many times. The V gene is TRBV20-1, the J gene TRBJ1-5; D not resolved. Germline CDR1 is DFQATT and CDR2 is SNEGSKA (reference sequence). This CDR3 is 14 amino acids long. V was clipped by 3 bases and J by 3 bases, with 12 bases between them. Here the CDR3 DNA reads TGCAGTGCTAGTCAGGCGGCAAACAATCAGCCCCAGCATTTT. Translated: CSASQAANNQPQHF.

This chain connects TRBV28 to TRBJ2-2, with 11 bases identical to TRBD1. The germline V gene has CDR1 MDHEN and CDR2 SYDVKM. The CDR3 runs to 15 residues. The ends lost 3 bases at V and 7 bases at J; junction bases unmatched: 4. The CDR3 sequence is CASSLGQGVVGELFF. The CDR3 DNA reads as TGTGCCAGCAGTTTGGGACAGGGGGTAGTCGGGGAGCTGTTTTTT.

This clonotype was detected a few times. The chain has TRBV5-8 and TRBJ1-6; 7 bases line up with TRBD1. The germline CDR1 and CDR2 sequences are SGHTS and YDEGEE. The V segment lost 7 bases and the J segment 9 bases; nucleotides outside the gene matches: 10. This CDR3 comprises 14 residues. The DNA of the CDR3 is TGTGCCAGCCGCGGACAGGTTGAAAGTTCACCCCTCCACTTT. It specifies CASRGQVESSPLHF. The complete variable domain, with remaining parts taken from reference TRBV5-8 and TRBJ1-6, reads EAGVTQSPTHLIKTRGQQATLRCSPISGHTSVYWYQQALGLGLQFLLWYDEGEERNRGNFPPRFSGRQFPNYSSELNVNALELEDSALYLCASRGQVESSPLHFGNGTRLTVT.

This clonotype was found many times. V is TRBV20-1 and J is TRBJ2-1, with D maybe TRBD1 (5 bases). Germline lookup yields CDR1 DFQATT and CDR2 SNEGSKA (reference sequence). The V end lost 2 bases, the J end lost 12 bases, and 14 bases lay between the germline ends. The CDR3 is 12 amino acids. Here the CDR3 reads CSARWDRGGQFF. The CDR3 region has the DNA TGCAGTGCTAGATGGGATAGGGGTGGGCAGTTCTTC.